This TCR beta chain was recovered during a study of early T cells in non-severe SARS-CoV-2 infection. This clonotype showed up many times. CDR1 is DFQATT and CDR2 is SNEGSKA in the germline V gene (reference sequence). This CDR3 comprises 14 residues. The germline V and J ends were trimmed by 2 bases and 0 bases, with 8 bases remaining between them. Each single cDNA molecule received a unique molecular identifier. TCRdb reprocessed the 5' RACE reads via MiXCR and lists one record per CDR3 protein. The sample holds some 40,000 distinct CDR3 sequences, 4.5% to 5.5% seen once. V and J are TRBV20-1 and TRBJ2-1, with TRBD2 as a possible D gene (5 bases). The receptor's source is an adult who was a healthcare worker with PCR-confirmed SARS-CoV-2 infection or an uninfected control (not recorded which). The sample comprised whole blood. The CDR3 DNA follows: TGCAGTGCTAGAACGGGGAGCTCCTACAATGAGCAGTTCTTC. Translated, it gives CSARTGSSYNEQFF.